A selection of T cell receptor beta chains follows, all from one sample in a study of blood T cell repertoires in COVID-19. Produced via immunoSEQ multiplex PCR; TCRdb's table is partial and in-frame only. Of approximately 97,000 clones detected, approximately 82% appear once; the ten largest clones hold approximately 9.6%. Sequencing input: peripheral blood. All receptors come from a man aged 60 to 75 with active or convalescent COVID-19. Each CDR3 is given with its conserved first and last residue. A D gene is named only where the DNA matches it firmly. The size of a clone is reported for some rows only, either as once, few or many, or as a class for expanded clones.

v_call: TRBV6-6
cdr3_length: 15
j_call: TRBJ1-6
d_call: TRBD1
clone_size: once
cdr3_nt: TGTGCCAGCAGTTCCCGGACAGGGAGGGAGTCACCCCTCCACTTT
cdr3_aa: CASSSRTGRESPLHF

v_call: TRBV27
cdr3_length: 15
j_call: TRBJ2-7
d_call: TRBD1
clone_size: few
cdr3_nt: TGTGCCAGCAGTTTACAACAGGGGATACACTACGAGCAGTACTTC
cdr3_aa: CASSLQQGIHYEQYF

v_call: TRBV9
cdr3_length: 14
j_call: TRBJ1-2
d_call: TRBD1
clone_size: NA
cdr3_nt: TGTGCCAGCAGCGTAGAGCCAGGGGGCTACGGCTACACCTTC
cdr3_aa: CASSVEPGGYGYTF

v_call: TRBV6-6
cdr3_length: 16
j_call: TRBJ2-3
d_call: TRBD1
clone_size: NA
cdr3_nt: TGTGCCAGCAGTTCTCCGGACAGGGACCCCACAGATACGCAGTATTTT
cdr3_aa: CASSSPDRDPTDTQYF

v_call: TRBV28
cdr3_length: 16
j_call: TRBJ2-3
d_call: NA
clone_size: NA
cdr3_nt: TGTGCCAGCAGTTACGGACTGACCCCCCGCACAGATACGCAGTATTTT
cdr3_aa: CASSYGLTPRTDTQYF

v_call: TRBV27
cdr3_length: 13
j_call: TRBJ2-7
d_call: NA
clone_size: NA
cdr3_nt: TGTGCCAGCGGTTCGGAGGTGTCCTACGAGCAGTACTTC
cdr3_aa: CASGSEVSYEQYF

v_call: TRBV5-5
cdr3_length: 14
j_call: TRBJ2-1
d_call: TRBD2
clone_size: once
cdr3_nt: TGTGCCAGCAGCTTGCGGGGGGACTACAATGAGCAGTTCTTC
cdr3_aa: CASSLRGDYNEQFF

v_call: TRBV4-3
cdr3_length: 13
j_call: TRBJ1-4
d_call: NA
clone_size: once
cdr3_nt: TGCGCCAGCAGCCAAGAGTATAATGAAAAACTGTTTTTT
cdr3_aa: CASSQEYNEKLFF

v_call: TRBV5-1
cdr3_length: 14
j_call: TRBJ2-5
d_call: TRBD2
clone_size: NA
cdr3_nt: TGCGCCAGCAGTTGGACTAGCCGGGGGGAGACCCAGTACTTC
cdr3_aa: CASSWTSRGETQYF

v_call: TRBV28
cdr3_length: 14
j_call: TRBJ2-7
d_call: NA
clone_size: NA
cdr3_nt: TGTGCCAGCCGGGACTCCCACAGCTCCTACGAGCAGTACTTC
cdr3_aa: CASRDSHSSYEQYF

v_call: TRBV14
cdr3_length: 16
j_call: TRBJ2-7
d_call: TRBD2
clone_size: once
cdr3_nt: TGTGCCAGCAGCCAAGTCCTAGCGGGATACCCCTACGAGCAGTACTTC
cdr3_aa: CASSQVLAGYPYEQYF

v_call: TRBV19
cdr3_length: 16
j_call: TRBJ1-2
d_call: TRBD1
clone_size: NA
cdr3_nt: TGTGCCAGTAAGGGTCAAGCCGGGACAGCGTTTGATGGCTACACCTTC
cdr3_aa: CASKGQAGTAFDGYTF

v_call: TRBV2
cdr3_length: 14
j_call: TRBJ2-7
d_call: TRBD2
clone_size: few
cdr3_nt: TGTGCCAGCAGCCTGGGGGGGGTCCCCTACGAGCAGTACTTC
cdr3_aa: CASSLGGVPYEQYF

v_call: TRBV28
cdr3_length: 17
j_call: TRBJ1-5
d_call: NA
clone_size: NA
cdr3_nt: TGTGCCAGCAGCTCACTTGGGACACAAAACGGCAATCAGCCCCAGCATTTT
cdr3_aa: CASSSLGTQNGNQPQHF

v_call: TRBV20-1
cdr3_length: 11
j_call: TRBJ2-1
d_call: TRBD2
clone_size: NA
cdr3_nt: TGCAGTGCTGTTAGCGGGAGGCACCAGTTCTTC
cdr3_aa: CSAVSGRHQFF

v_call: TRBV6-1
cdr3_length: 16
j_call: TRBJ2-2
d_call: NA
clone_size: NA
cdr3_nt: TGTGCCAGCAGTGAATCCAACTACAGGGTCCCCGGGGAGCTGTTTTTT
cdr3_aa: CASSESNYRVPGELFF

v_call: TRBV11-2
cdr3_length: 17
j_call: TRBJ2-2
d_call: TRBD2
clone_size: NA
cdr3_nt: TGTGCCAGCAGCTTAGATGGACTAGCGGGAGTGGCCGGGGAGCTGTTTTTT
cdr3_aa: CASSLDGLAGVAGELFF

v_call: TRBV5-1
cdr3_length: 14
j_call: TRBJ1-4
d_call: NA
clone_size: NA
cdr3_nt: TGCGCCAGCAGCGGGGGCATTAACGGGGAAAAACTGTTTTTT
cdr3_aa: CASSGGINGEKLFF

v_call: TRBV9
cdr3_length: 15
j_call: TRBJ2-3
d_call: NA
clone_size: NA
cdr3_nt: TGTGCCAGCAGCGTCAGTGGGAGCGTGACAGATACGCAGTATTTT
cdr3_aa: CASSVSGSVTDTQYF

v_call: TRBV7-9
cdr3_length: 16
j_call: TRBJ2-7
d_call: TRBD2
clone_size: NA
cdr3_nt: TGTGCCAGCAGCTTAGTGAGATGGACTAGCTATTCTGAGCAGTACTTC
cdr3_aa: CASSLVRWTSYSEQYF

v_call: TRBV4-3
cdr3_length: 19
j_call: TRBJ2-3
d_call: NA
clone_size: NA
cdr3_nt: TGCGCCAGCAGCCAGCCTTTGGCGGGACTTCCCGGGGGCACAGATACGCAGTATTTT
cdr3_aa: CASSQPLAGLPGGTDTQYF

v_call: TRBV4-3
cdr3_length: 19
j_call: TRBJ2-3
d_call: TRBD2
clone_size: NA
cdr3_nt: TGCGCCAGCAGCCAAGATGGGCTAGCGGGGGACGGGGCCACAGATACGCAGTATTTT
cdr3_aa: CASSQDGLAGDGATDTQYF

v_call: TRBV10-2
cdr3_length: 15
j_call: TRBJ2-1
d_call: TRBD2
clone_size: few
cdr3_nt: TGCGCCAGCAGTGCAACTAGCGGATCCTACAATGAGCAGTTCTTC
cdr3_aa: CASSATSGSYNEQFF

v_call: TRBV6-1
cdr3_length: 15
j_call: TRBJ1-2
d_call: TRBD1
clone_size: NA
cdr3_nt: TGTGCCAGCAGTGAACAGACAGGGGGCGCGTATGGCTACACCTTC
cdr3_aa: CASSEQTGGAYGYTF

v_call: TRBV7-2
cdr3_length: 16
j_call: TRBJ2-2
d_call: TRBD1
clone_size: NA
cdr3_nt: TGTGCCAGCAGCGCCCGGGACAGGGCTCTGCCCGGGGAGCTGTTTTTT
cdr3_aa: CASSARDRALPGELFF

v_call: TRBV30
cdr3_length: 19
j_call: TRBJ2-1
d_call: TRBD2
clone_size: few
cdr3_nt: TGTGCCTGGAGCGTGGGACTAGCGGGAGGGGGCCCTTTAAACAATGAGCAGTTCTTC
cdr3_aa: CAWSVGLAGGGPLNNEQFF

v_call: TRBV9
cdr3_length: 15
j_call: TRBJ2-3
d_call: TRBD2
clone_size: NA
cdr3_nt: TGTGCCAGCAGCTCTAGCGGGAGTGCGGCAGATACGCAGTATTTT
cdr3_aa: CASSSSGSAADTQYF

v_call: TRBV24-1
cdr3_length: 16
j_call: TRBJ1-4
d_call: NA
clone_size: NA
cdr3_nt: TGTGCCACCAGTGATTTGAGGGGGACAACTAATGAAAAACTGTTTTTT
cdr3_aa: CATSDLRGTTNEKLFF